Sequencing of this T cell receptor (beta chain) was carried out in a study of T cells in Graves' hyperthyroidism and ophthalmopathy. This clonotype was detected a few times. Trimming shortened V by 3 bases and J by 0 bases, and 8 bases separated the two germline ends. Germline loops: CDR1 ENHRY, CDR2 SYGVKD. CDR3 length: 14 residues. TCR beta CDR3 sequences were amplified from RNA transcripts. First-round RT-PCR with HTBI primers amplified the TCR CDR3 region. One entry per CDR3 protein, called by TCRdb with MiXCR from the multiplex PCR reads. This sample yields roughly 570,000 distinct CDR3 sequences, of which 15% to 17% are seen a single time; 6.5% to 8% belongs to the top ten.

The sequenced sample consisted of blood. The sequence was collected from a woman younger than 45 with Graves' hyperthyroidism. The chain combines TRBV10-3 with TRBJ1-1, with unresolved D. CDR3 nucleotide sequence: TGTGCCATCAGTGATCTGGGCATGAACACTGAAGCTTTCTTT. It specifies CAISDLGMNTEAFF.